These 7 T cell receptor beta chains were sequenced from one sample in a study of post-analysis software for immune sequencing data. Whole-study findings and limits: When patients were compared with controls, 4 or 5 TRBV segments were more frequent, TRBV5-6, TRBV5-1 and TRBV20-1 among them.

The antigens for these receptors are not known. Tagging with unique molecular identifiers was a feature of the TCR beta cDNA libraries. TCRdb re-analysed the PCR reads in MiXCR, keeping a single row per CDR3 protein. This table holds about 200,000 distinct CDR3 sequences, 25% to 35% found once. Material for sequencing was blood. These receptors all come from a girl aged 2-17 years with multiple sclerosis.

This clonotype was found many times. The rearrangement joins TRBV24-1 to TRBJ2-5; D is possibly TRBD1 (6 bases). The V end lost 3 bases, the J end lost 2 bases, and 12 bases lay between the germline ends. This CDR3 is 15 amino acids long. Germline CDR1 and CDR2: KGHDR and SFDVKD. This CDR3 reads CATSDGTIGQETQYF. CDR3 in DNA: TGTGCCACCAGTGATGGGACAATAGGGCAAGAGACCCAGTACTTC.

There are many counts of this clonotype. The chain couples TRBV6-1 to TRBJ2-5; weak D call: TRBD1 (6 bases). V lost 2 bases and J lost 1, with 11 bases in between. The germline gives CDR1 MNHNS, CDR2 SASEGT. The CDR3 contains 15 residues. The DNA of the CDR3 is TGTGCCAGCAGTGAACGGAAGACAGGCCAAGAGACCCAGTACTTC. Protein: CASSERKTGQETQYF.

The V and J genes are TRBV5-1 and TRBJ2-3, with D possibly TRBD2 on 6 matching bases. Germline V CDR1 and CDR2: SGHRS, YFSETQ. Trimming shortened V by 4 bases and J by 0 bases, and 9 bases separated the two germline ends. CDR3 length: 14 residues. The CDR3, as DNA: TGCGCCAGCAGCCGCGGGACTAGCACAGATACGCAGTATTTT. Translated: CASSRGTSTDTQYF.

The J gene is TRBJ2-1, the V gene TRBV6-5; D is perhaps TRBD1 (5 bases). With 3 bases removed from V and 2 bases from J, the gap between germline ends came to 11 bases. The CDR3 is 15 residues long. In germline, CDR1 is MNHEY, CDR2 SVGAGI. The CDR3 DNA sequence: TGTGCCAGCAGTTATGACAGTCCTGCCTACAATGAGCAGTTCTTC. This translates into CASSYDSPAYNEQFF.

Of note for this clonotype: At one end, the junction sequence differs from germline, possibly due to a read error. CDR3 coding DNA: TGTGCCAGCAGGACCAACAATGAACAGTTCTTC. This gives the protein CASRTNNEQFF. This rearrangement joins TRBV6-2 or TRBV6-3 to TRBJ2-1; no clear D gene. Germline lookup yields CDR1 MNHEY and CDR2 SVGEGT. CDR3 length: 11 amino acids.

This clonotype was found a few times. The V call is TRBV5-1, the J call TRBJ2-2; a weak D match, TRBD2 (5 bases). CDR3 length equals 14 residues. The ends were cut back, 4 bases at V and 5 bases at J, with 12 bases in the middle. Germline CDR1 and CDR2: SGHRS and YFSETQ. The CDR3 is CASSPAAATGELFF. CDR3 in DNA: TGCGCCAGCAGCCCAGCGGCGGCAACCGGGGAGCTGTTTTTT.

Details on this clonotype: A much more abundant neighbour one base away suggests this may be a read error. The rearrangement links TRBV5-1 to TRBJ2-1; 7 bases align to TRBD1. V dropped 3 bases and J dropped 10; count of bases not matched to a gene: 4. CDR1 and CDR2 from the germline V gene are SGHRS and YFSETQ. The CDR3 loop spans 12 amino acids. The CDR3 DNA reads as TGCGCCAGCAGCTGGGACAGCTACGAGCAGTTCTTC. As protein: CASSWDSYEQFF.